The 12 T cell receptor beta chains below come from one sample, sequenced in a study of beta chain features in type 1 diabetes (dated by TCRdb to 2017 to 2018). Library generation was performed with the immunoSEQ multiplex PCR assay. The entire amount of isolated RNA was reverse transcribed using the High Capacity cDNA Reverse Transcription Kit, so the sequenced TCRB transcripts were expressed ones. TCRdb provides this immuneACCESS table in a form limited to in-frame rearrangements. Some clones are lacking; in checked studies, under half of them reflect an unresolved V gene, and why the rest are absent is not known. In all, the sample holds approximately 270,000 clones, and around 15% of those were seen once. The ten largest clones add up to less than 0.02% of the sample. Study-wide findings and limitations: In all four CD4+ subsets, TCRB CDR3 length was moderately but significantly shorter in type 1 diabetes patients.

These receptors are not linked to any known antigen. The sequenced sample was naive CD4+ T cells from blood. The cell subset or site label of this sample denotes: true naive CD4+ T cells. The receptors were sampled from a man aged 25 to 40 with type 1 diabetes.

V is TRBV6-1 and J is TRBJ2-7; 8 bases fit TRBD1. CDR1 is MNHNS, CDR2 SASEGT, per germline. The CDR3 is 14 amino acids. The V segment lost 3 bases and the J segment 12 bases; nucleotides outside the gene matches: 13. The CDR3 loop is CASSESGGIEKTYF. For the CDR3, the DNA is TGTGCCAGCAGTGAGTCAGGGGGCATCGAAAAAACGTACTTC.

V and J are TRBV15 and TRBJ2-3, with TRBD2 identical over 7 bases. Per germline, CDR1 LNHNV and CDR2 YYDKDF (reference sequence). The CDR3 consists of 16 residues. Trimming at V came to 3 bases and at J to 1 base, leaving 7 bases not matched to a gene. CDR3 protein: CATSSPAAGGTDTQYF. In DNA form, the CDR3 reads TGTGCCACCAGCAGTCCCGCTGCGGGAGGCACAGATACGCAGTATTTT.

The CDR3 nucleotides are TGCGCCAGCAGCTTGGCGGGACAGTCCTACGAGCAGTACTTC. This gives the protein CASSLAGQSYEQYF. The rearrangement uses TRBV5-1 and TRBJ2-7, with 7 nucleotides matching TRBD1. The trim removed 0 bases at V and 1 base at J, leaving 1 base unmatched. The V gene's germline CDR1 is SGHRS and CDR2 YFSETQ. The CDR3 has 14 amino acids.

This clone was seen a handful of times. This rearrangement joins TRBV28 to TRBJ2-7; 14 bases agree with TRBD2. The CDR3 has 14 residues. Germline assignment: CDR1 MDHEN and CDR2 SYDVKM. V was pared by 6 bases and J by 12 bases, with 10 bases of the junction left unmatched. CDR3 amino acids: CASSPTTSGRARYF. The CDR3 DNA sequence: TGTGCCAGCAGCCCTACGACTAGCGGGAGGGCACGGTACTTC.

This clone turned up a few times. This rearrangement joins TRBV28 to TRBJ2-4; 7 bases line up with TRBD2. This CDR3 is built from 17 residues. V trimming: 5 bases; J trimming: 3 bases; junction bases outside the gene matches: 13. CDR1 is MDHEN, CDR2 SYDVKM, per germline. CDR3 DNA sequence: TGTGCCAGCAGTCCCTATATCGAGCGGGAAGACAAAAACATTCAGTACTTC. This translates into CASSPYIEREDKNIQYF.

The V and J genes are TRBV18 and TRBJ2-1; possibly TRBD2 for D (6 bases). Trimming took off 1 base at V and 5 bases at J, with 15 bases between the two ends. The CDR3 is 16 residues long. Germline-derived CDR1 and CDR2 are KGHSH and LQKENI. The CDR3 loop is CASSPLVGTPNNEQFF. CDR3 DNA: TGTGCCAGCTCACCACTAGTAGGGACTCCAAACAATGAGCAGTTCTTC.

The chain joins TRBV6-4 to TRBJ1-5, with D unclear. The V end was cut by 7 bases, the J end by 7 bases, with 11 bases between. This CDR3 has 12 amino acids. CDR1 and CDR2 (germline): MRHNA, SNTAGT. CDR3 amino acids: CASIMEGQPQHF. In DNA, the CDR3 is TGTGCCAGCATCATGGAGGGCCAGCCCCAGCATTTT.

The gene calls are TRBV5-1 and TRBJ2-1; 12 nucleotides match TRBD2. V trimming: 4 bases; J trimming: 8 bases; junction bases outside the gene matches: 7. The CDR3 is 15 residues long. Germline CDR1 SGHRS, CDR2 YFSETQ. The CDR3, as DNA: TGCGCCAGCAGCCTGACGACTAGCGGGAGCGATGAGCAGTTCTTC. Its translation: CASSLTTSGSDEQFF.

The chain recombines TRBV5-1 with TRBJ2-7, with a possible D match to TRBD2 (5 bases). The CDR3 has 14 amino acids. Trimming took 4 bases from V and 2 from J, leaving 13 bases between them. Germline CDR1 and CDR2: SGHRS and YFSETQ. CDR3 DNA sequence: TGCGCCAGCAGCAATGGACTGGCCCCCTACGAGCAGTACTTC. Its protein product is CASSNGLAPYEQYF.

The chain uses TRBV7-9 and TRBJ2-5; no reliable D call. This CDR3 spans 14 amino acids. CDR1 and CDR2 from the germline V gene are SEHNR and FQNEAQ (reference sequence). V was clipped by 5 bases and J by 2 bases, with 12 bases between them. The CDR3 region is CASSNGGLQETQYF. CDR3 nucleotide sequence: TGTGCCAGCAGCAACGGCGGTCTACAAGAGACCCAGTACTTC.

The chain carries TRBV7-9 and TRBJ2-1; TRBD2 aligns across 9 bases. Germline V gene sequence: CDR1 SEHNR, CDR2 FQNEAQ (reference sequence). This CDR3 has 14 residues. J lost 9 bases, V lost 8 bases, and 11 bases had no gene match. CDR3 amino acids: CASETDAGGFEQFF. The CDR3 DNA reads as TGTGCCAGCGAAACTGACGCGGGAGGGTTTGAGCAGTTCTTC.

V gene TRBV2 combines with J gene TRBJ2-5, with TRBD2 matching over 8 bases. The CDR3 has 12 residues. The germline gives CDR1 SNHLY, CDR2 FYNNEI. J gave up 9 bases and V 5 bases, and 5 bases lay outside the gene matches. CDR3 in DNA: TGTGCCAGCAGTTCCCCGGGAGGGTCCCAGTACTTC. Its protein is CASSSPGGSQYF.